This T cell receptor (beta chain) was captured in a study of T-cell memory formation after mild COVID-19. Germline lookup yields CDR1 MGHRA and CDR2 YSYEKL. The CDR3 runs to 18 residues. V lost 4 bases and J lost 0; bases outside the gene matches: 8. Libraries for TCRalpha and TCRbeta carried sample barcodes and unique molecular identifiers via 5'RACE. Each CDR3 protein gets one entry after TCRdb re-called the 5' RACE reads with MiXCR. The sample yields 400,000 to 450,000 distinct CDR3 sequences, roughly 18% seen once. Note on this clonotype: Antigen: not known.

Study-level points and caveats: Pre-infection memory showed some responding clones, and this suggested that cross-reactive memory joined. Chiefly within CM and EM were the contracting CD4+ clones; CD8+ ones were within EMRA.

The sequenced sample was PBMCs or a T cell subset sorted from them (not recorded which). The receptor comes from a man younger than 30 who had mild COVID-19 (a few samples of this study predate the infection). Cell type and time point are not known. The chain carries TRBV4-1 and TRBJ2-3; 12 nucleotides line up with TRBD1. The CDR3 DNA follows: TGCGCCAGCAGCCTAGGGACAGGGGGCGCGTATAGCACAGATACGCAGTATTTT. Its protein product is CASSLGTGGAYSTDTQYF.